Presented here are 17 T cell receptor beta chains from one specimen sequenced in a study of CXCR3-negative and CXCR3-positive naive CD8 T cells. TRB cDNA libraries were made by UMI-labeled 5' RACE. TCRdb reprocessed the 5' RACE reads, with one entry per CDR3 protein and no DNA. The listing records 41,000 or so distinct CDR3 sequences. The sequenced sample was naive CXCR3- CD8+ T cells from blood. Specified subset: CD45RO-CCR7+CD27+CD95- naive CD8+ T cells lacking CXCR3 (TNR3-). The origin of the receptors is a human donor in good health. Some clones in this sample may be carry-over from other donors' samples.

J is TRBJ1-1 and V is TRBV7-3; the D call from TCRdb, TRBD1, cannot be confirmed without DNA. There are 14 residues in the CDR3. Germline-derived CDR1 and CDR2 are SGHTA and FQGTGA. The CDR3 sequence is CASSLTGQGAEAFF.

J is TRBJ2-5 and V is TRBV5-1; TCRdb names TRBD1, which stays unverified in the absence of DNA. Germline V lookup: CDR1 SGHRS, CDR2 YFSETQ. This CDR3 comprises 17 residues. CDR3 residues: CASSLNSWTSPLETQYF.

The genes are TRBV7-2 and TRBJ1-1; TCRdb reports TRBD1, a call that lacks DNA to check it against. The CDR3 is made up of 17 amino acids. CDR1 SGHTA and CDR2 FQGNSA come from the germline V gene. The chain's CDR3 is CASSLRDRGYVNTEAFF.

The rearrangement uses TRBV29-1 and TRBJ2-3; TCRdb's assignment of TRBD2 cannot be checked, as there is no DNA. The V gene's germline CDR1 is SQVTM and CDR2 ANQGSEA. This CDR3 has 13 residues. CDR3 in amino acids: CSVEEGRTDTQYF.

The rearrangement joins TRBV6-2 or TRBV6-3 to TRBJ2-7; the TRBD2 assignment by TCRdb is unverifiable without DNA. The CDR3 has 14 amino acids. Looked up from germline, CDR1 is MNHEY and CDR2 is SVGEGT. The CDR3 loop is CASSPPGLRYEQYF.

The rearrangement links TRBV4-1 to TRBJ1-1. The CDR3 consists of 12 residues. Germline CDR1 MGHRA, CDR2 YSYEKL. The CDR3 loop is CASSQEYTEAFF.

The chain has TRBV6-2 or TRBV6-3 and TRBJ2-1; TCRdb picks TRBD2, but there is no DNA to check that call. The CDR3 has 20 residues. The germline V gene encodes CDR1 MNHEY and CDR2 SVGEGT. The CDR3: CASSKDSSLAGASLYNEQFF.

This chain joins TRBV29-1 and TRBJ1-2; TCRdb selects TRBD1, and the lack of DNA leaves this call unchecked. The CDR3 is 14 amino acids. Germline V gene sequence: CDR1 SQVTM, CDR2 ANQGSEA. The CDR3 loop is CSVFGQGPGYGYTF.

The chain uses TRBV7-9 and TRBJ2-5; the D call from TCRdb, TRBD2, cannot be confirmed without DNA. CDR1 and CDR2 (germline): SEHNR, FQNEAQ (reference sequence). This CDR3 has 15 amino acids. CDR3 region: CASSFAAGGQETQYF.

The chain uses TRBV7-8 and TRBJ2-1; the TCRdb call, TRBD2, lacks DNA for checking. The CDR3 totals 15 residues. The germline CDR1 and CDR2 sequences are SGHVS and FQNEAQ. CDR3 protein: CASSIPSGRLNEQFF.

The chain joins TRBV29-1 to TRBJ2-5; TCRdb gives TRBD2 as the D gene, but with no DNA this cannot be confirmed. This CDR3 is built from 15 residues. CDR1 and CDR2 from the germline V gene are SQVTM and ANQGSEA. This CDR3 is CSVDGVGWVEETQYF.

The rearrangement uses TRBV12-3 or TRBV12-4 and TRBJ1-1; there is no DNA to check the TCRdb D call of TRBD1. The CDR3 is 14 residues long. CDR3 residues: CASSLALGAPKAFF.

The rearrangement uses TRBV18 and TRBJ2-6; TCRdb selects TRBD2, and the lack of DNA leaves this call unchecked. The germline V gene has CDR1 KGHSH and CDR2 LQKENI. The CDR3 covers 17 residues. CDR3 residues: CASSPLAGESGANVLTF. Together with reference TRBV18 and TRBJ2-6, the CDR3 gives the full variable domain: NAGVMQNPRHLVRRRGQEARLRCSPMKGHSHVYWYRQLPEEGLKFMVYLQKENIIDESGMPKERFSAEFPKEGPSILRIQQVVRGDSAAYFCASSPLAGESGANVLTFGAGSRLTVL.

The CDR3 region is CASSPRGGGNQPQHF. The V and J genes are TRBV6-4 and TRBJ1-5. The CDR3 is made up of 15 amino acids. CDR1 is MRHNA, CDR2 SNTAGT, per germline.

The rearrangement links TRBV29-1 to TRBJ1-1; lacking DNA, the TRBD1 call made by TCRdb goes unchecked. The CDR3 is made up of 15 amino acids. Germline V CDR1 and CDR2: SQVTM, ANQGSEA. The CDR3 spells CSLIGKQGLNTEAFF. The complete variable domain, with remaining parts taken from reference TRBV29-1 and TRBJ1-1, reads SAVISQKPSRDICQRGTSLTIQCQVDSQVTMMFWYRQQPGQSLTLIATANQGSEATYESGFVIDKFPISRPNLTFSTLTVSNMSPEDSSIYLCSLIGKQGLNTEAFFGQGTRLTVV.

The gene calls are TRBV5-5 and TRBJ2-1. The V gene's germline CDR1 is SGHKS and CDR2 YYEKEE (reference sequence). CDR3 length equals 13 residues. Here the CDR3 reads CASSWGLRDEQFF. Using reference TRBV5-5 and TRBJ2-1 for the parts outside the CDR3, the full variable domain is DAGVTQSPTHLIKTRGQQVTLRCSPISGHKSVSWYQQVLGQGPQFIFQYYEKEERGRGNFPDRFSARQFPNYSSELNVNALLLGDSALYLCASSWGLRDEQFFGPGTRLTVL.

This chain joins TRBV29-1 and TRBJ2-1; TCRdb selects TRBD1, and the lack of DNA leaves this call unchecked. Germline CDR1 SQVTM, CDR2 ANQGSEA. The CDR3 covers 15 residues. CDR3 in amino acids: CSVVGASSSYNEQFF.